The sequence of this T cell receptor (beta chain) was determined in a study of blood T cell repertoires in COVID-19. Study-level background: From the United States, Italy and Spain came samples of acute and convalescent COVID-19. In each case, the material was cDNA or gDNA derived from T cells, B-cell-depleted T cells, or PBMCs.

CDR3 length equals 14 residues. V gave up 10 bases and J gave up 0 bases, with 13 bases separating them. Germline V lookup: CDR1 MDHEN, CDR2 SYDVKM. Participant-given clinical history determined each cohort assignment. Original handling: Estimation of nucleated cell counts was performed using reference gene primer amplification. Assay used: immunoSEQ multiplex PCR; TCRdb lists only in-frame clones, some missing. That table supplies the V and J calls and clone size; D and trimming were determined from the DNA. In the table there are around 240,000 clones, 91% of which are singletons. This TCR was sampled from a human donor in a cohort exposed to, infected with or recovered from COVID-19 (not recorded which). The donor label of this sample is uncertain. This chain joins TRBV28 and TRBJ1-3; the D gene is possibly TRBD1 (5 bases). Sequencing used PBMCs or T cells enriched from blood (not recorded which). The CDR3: CATQGSYSGNTIYF. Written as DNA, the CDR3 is TGTGCCACCCAGGGCTCCTACTCTGGAAACACCATATATTTT.